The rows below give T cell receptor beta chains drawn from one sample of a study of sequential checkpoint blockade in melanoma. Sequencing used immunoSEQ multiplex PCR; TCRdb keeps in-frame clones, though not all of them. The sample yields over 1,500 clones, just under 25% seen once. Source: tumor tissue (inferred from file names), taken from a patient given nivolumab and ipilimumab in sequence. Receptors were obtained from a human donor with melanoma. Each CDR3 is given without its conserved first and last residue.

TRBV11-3	ASSLGVLLETQY
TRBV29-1	SVGGQSYGYT
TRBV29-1	SSGGQLYQETQY
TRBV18	ASSPKDSPGGYT
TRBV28	ASSDRDPYEQY
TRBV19	ASSIPSGKMQETQY
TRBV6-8	ASSYSTGSSSTDTQY
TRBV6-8	ASSYSTGLTYEQY
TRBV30	GQRSGNTIY
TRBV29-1	SAQGQGEGYGYT
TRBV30	AWSVLSPLGRTGELF
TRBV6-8	ASRLTQGGNQPQH
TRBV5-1	ASSFSGPMNTEAF
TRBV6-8	ASSRGLLTSGNTDTQY
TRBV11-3	ASSLEMRPGANVLT
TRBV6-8	ASRRGQGPIFTREEQY
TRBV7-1	ASSVSGFPNQPQH
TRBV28	ASTWGQHPYNTEAF
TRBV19	ASNRDRSYPEAF